This TCR beta chain was retrieved from a study of beta chain features in type 1 diabetes. Whole-study findings and limits: Researchers reported that naive, central memory and Treg TCRB repertoires appeared more similar in patients than in healthy donors. A pattern of fewer insertions and more deletions at VDJ junctions was seen in type 1 diabetes patients. The study found moderately but significantly shorter TCRB CDR3s in all four CD4+ subsets of Type 1 diabetes patients.

Germline assignment: CDR1 GTSNPN and CDR2 SVGIG (reference sequence). CDR3 size: 13 residues. The ends lost 3 bases at V and 4 bases at J; junction bases unmatched: 2. Via CD45RO/CCR7/CD25/CD127/CD95/CD27, cells of the CD4+ naive, central memory, regulatory and stem cell-like memory subsets were sorted. Isolated RNA was reverse transcribed in full, so expressed TCRB transcripts were sequenced. Regulatory, naive and central memory T cell samples averaged approximately 3.8 million reads. This table comes from immunoSEQ multiplex PCR, and its TCRdb copy is limited to in-frame clones, with some not included. The data hold under 300,000 clones, with roughly 11% observed a single time. As concerns this clone: Its antigen is not identified.

This rearrangement joins TRBV30 to TRBJ1-4, with 7 bases matching TRBD1. This clonotype was obtained from a man in his thirties or forties with type 1 diabetes. The specimen was naive CD4+ T cells from blood. The CDR3 is CAWRGQINEKLFF. In DNA form, the CDR3 reads TGTGCCTGGAGGGGACAGATTAATGAAAAACTGTTTTTT. Full variable domain (rest looked up from reference TRBV30 and TRBJ1-4): SQTIHQWPATLVQPVGSPLSLECTVEGTSNPNLYWYRQAAGRGLQLLFYSVGIGQISSEVPQNLSASRPQDRQFILSSKKLLLSDSGFYLCAWRGQINEKLFFGSGTQLSVL.